Sequencing of this T cell receptor (beta chain) was carried out in a study of T cells in Graves' hyperthyroidism and ophthalmopathy (dated by TCRdb to between 2018 and 2021). For context, the study as a whole: TCR V-J signatures able to tell the groups apart were searched for in a discovery cohort of 90 to 100 patients, of whom fewer than 45 had Graves' ophthalmopathy and 57 had stable Graves' hyperthyroidism. An independent validation cohort of fewer than 20 hyperthyroidism patients and roughly 16 patients who later progressed to ophthalmopathy tested prospective prediction of ophthalmopathy. The 100 discovery patients were randomly divided into training and test sets at a 7:3 ratio. The study also compared thyroid tissue and blood T-cell repertoires from more than 5 Graves' hyperthyroidism patients. After blood sampling, hyperthyroidism patients were treated with methimazole at a starting dose of 30 mg daily, and ophthalmopathy patients were treated with high-dose intravenous methylprednisolone. The paper describes TCR Vbeta CDR3 sequencing of 120 to 150 peripheral blood samples, made up of approximately 40 ophthalmopathy patients, approximately 73 hyperthyroidism patients and around 17 progressor patients. What the research found in general, with its limitations: During validation, the model predicted progression to ophthalmopathy a median of approximately six months ahead of onset, with more than 55% sensitivity and 72.22% specificity. Sample size was not statistically predetermined, and blinding of investigators to group allocation was not performed. Ophthalmopathy was separated from stable hyperthyroidism by a 13 V-J signature model, with approximately 89% sensitivity and roughly 81% specificity obtained in cross-validation and 80%/75% obtained in testing. Most expanded thyroid clonotypes (frequency above 0.001) were also detected in blood, suggesting blood repertoires may reflect thyroid immune responses.

The CDR3, from cysteine to phenylalanine, totals 13 residues. The CDR3 DNA has 39 bases and is translated from base 1. The V end loses 1 base and the J end loses 7 bases, and a stretch of 8 bases separates them. According to the germline V gene, CDR1 reads SGHTA and CDR2 reads FQGNSA. This clonotype was detected many times. It has no known antigen specificity. No base quality information exists; no much larger clone differs at one position. Exclusion was applied to patients with uncontrolled infections, other autoimmune diseases, pregnancy or lactation. Diagnoses were based on clinical symptoms, serum thyroxine and TRAb, thyroid ultrasound and orbital computed tomography. Total RNA was extracted using Trizol reagent, and RNA quality was assessed on an Agilent 2100 Bioanalyzer. TCR beta CDR3 regions were amplified from RNA transcripts. For the first round of RT-PCR on the TCR CDR3, the HTBI primer set was used together with the Qiagen OneStep RT-PCR kit. Libraries were constructed in a second round of multiplex PCR, after which size selection and purification were carried out. Paired-end sequencing of the libraries was performed with 100 bp reads on an Illumina HiSeq2000. Under the source paper's analysis protocol: SOAPnuke was used to process the raw data, removing reads that contained adapters or uncalled bases, had a mean Phred below 15, or lacked an exact match to the constant primer or identifier. COPE v1.2.5 was used to merge the high-quality paired reads, and each unique nucleotide sequence was defined as a clonotype. Clonotypes were aligned to IMGT TRBV, TRBD and TRBJ reference segments using MiTCR v1.1. Analysis was restricted to V-J combinations with a frequency above 0.0001, which covered about 99% of repertoires. The TCS score was defined as the ratio of F50 (clonal expansion) to E x V (chaos), calculated using BLOSUM62-based TCRdist between CDR3 peptides within each V-J. Welch's t-statistics and random forest reduced 500 to 650 V-J features to roughly 13, which were used in a naive Bayes classifier (R e1071). Thyroid-blood repertoire similarity was quantified with the Morisita-Horn index. The public reads were run again by TCRdb, first through fastp at Q25 and then through MiXCR, and only productive beta chains were kept. Every distinct CDR3 protein forms one entry, paired with its most common genes and DNA. TCRdb, rather than the study authors, made the V and J calls. The sample table shows roughly 510,000 distinct CDR3 sequences, and over 35% are seen once. The ten largest clones represent around 47% of the sample.

This chain joins TRBV7-2 to TRBJ1-5; the D segment cannot be called with confidence. The sample consisted of peripheral blood or thyroid tissue (not recorded which). This TCR was sampled from an adult woman with Graves' disease, either hyperthyroidism or ophthalmopathy (not recorded which). The CDR3 loop reads CASSLGSMQPQHF. The sequenced DNA: TGTGCCAGCAGCTTAGGATCCATGCAGCCCCAGCATTTT.